Below are 24 T cell receptor beta chains sequenced from a single sample in a study of OX40 agonist ivuxolimab in advanced cancers. Generated by immunoSEQ multiplex PCR, the TCRdb table keeps only in-frame clones and is missing some. This table holds about 70,000 clones, roughly 89% found once. The sequencing here drew on CD4+ or CD8+ T cells sorted from blood, taken in a trial of the OX40 agonist ivuxolimab. These receptors originate from an adult with an advanced solid tumor such as melanoma, head and neck, liver or kidney cancer.

The chain links TRBV19 to TRBJ1-6, with D possibly being TRBD1 (5 bases). The V end lost 6 bases, the J end lost 10 bases, and 16 bases lay between the germline ends. This CDR3 is built from 14 residues. From germline, CDR1 is LNHDA and CDR2 SQIVND (reference sequence). Written as DNA, the CDR3 is TGTGCCAGTAGCGTCGAAAAGGGGTCCTCACCCCTCCACTTT. Protein: CASSVEKGSSPLHF.

This chain uses TRBV2 with TRBJ1-2; D is undetermined. The CDR3 is 13 amino acids. CDR1 is SNHLY, CDR2 FYNNEI, per germline. The V end was cut by 4 bases, the J end by 7 bases, with 13 bases between. CDR3 sequence reads: CASSGNILSGYTF. The CDR3 nucleotides are TGTGCCAGCAGTGGAAACATCCTCAGTGGCTACACCTTC.

Only a few counts were recorded for this clone. The V and J genes are TRBV6-1 and TRBJ1-5, with D unresolved. CDR3 length equals 14 residues. Trimming removed 3 bases at V and 7 bases at J, with 13 bases between. Germline V lookup: CDR1 MNHNS, CDR2 SASEGT. CDR3 nucleotide sequence: TGTGCCAGCAGTGAGGAGGTGGCCCGCCAGCCCCAGCATTTT. Protein: CASSEEVARQPQHF.

The gene calls are TRBV19 and TRBJ1-5; D is possibly TRBD1 (6 bases). V gave up 5 bases and J gave up 2 bases, with 22 bases separating them. The germline V gene has CDR1 LNHDA and CDR2 SQIVND (reference sequence). This CDR3 is 18 amino acids long. CDR3 in DNA: TGTGCCAGTAGTCCCCGGGGAAAGGGGGGCCCTGGCAATCAGCCCCAGCATTTT. It yields the protein CASSPRGKGGPGNQPQHF.

This chain uses TRBV4-1 with TRBJ2-1; D is perhaps TRBD2 (6 bases). The CDR3 loop spans 14 amino acids. Germline V gene lookup returns CDR1 MGHRA and CDR2 YSYEKL. Trimming took 3 bases from V and 7 from J, leaving 13 bases between them. The CDR3 bases are TGCGCCAGCAGCCAGGAGGGGCGGAGGAATGAGCAGTTCTTC. It translates to CASSQEGRRNEQFF.

This rearrangement joins TRBV7-9 to TRBJ2-5; TRBD1 agrees at 9 bases. Germline-derived CDR1 and CDR2 are SEHNR and FQNEAQ (reference sequence). The CDR3 loop spans 14 amino acids. Trimming cost V 5 bases and J 4 bases; bases outside gene matches: 5. CDR3 amino acids: CASSGGQGGETQYF. The DNA for the CDR3 is TGTGCCAGCAGCGGGGGACAGGGTGGAGAGACCCAGTACTTC.

The chain joins TRBV5-1 to TRBJ2-1; the D call may be TRBD1 or TRBD2 (5 bases each). There are 14 residues in the CDR3. V lost 0 bases and J 5 bases, leaving 9 bases between the germline ends. The germline gives CDR1 SGHRS, CDR2 YFSETQ. CDR3 nucleotide sequence: TGCGCCAGCAGCTTGGATGGGGGTCACAATGAGCAGTTCTTC. Translating gives CASSLDGGHNEQFF. The whole variable domain, remainder taken from reference TRBV5-1 and TRBJ2-1, is KAGVTQTPRYLIKTRGQQVTLSCSPISGHRSVSWYQQTPGQGLQFLFEYFSETQRNKGNFPGRFSGRQFSNSRSEMNVSTLELGDSALYLCASSLDGGHNEQFFGPGTRLTVL.

The gene calls are TRBV9 and TRBJ1-1; D gene uncertain. The CDR3 spans 13 residues. Trimming cost V 3 bases and J 5 bases, with 11 bases left between them. Germline lookup yields CDR1 SGDLS and CDR2 YYNGEE. CDR3 sequence: CASSADPRTEAFF. DNA for the CDR3: TGTGCCAGCAGCGCCGACCCGAGGACTGAAGCTTTCTTT. The variable domain in full, completed from reference TRBV9 and TRBJ1-1, reads DSGVTQTPKHLITATGQRVTLRCSPRSGDLSVYWYQQSLDQGLQFLIQYYNGEERAKGNILERFSAQQFPDLHSELNLSSLELGDSALYFCASSADPRTEAFFGQGTRLTVV.

This clone was detected only a few times. V gene TRBV5-8 combines with J gene TRBJ1-4; D gene ambiguous. Trimming pared 4 bases from V and 4 bases from J, leaving 14 bases between. This CDR3 spans 15 amino acids. Germline CDR1 reads SGHTS; CDR2 reads YDEGEE. This chain's CDR3 is CASSIEDGSNEKLFF. CDR3 nucleotide sequence: TGTGCCAGCAGCATCGAAGATGGAAGTAATGAAAAACTGTTTTTT.

The V call is TRBV4-1, the J call TRBJ1-1, with 7 bases matching TRBD1. This CDR3 comprises 16 residues. The V gene end was trimmed by 3 bases and the J gene end by 3 bases; junction bases not matched to a gene: 10. CDR1 and CDR2 (germline): MGHRA, YSYEKL. The CDR3 bases are TGCGCCAGCAGCCACCTAAACCAGGGGGTGGACACTGAAGCTTTCTTT. Its protein product is CASSHLNQGVDTEAFF.

The rearrangement joins TRBV27 to TRBJ2-3, with D unclear. V was pared by 6 bases and J by 1 base, with 8 bases between. Germline CDR1 and CDR2: MNHEY and SMNVEV (reference sequence). The length of the CDR3 is 13 residues. CDR3 bases: TGTGCCAGCAGCTCTACCCGCACAGATACGCAGTATTTT. It codes for CASSSTRTDTQYF.

The chain uses TRBV9 and TRBJ1-6, with 11 bases fitting TRBD1. V gave up 2 bases and J gave up 7 bases; unmatched junction bases: 8. CDR1 SGDLS and CDR2 YYNGEE come from the germline V gene. The CDR3 consists of 17 residues. CDR3 amino acids: CASSVSGTGGPNSPLHF. CDR3 sequence (DNA): TGTGCCAGCAGCGTCTCCGGGACAGGGGGTCCCAATTCACCCCTCCACTTT.

The chain combines TRBV5-1 with TRBJ2-3, with D maybe TRBD1 (6 bases). V was shortened by 2 bases and J by 2 bases, with 12 bases between the two germline ends. The CDR3 covers 15 residues. CDR1 and CDR2 (germline): SGHRS, YFSETQ. The CDR3 is CASSFGQINTDTQYF. The CDR3 DNA follows: TGCGCCAGCAGCTTTGGACAGATTAACACAGATACGCAGTATTTT.

The chain has TRBV6-5 and TRBJ1-4; no clear D. Trimming took 5 bases from V and 4 from J, leaving 5 bases between them. The length of the CDR3 is 12 residues. Germline V gene lookup returns CDR1 MNHEY and CDR2 SVGAGI. The CDR3 nucleotides are TGTGCCAGCAGTAAGGTTAATGAAAAACTGTTTTTT. Protein product: CASSKVNEKLFF.

The sample holds a few counts of this clone. This chain links TRBV19 with TRBJ1-5, with 8 bases identical to TRBD1. The CDR3 contains 13 residues. Germline CDR1 reads LNHDA; CDR2 reads SQIVND (reference sequence). Trimming at V came to 7 bases and at J to 5 bases, leaving 4 bases not matched to a gene. CDR3 amino acids: CASNPQGDQPQHF. The CDR3, as DNA: TGTGCCAGTAATCCACAGGGGGATCAGCCCCAGCATTTT.

A single count supports this clone. This chain joins TRBV7-8 and TRBJ1-6; D uncertain. This CDR3 contains 13 residues. In germline, CDR1 is SGHVS, CDR2 FQNEAQ. V lost 5 bases, J lost 14 bases, and 16 bases lay in between. Written as DNA, the CDR3 is TGTGCCAGCAGCGAGACACCGGGTTTGTCCCTCCACTTT. Translation gives CASSETPGLSLHF.

V and J are TRBV19 and TRBJ2-5, with D perhaps given as TRBD1 or TRBD2 (5 bases each). Between the trimmed V and J ends, which lost 5 bases and 5 bases, there was a span of 18 bases. This CDR3 has 15 residues. Germline CDR1 and CDR2: LNHDA and SQIVND (reference sequence). The CDR3 sequence is CASSSMPGPGETQYF. The CDR3 DNA follows: TGTGCCAGTAGTTCGATGCCGGGGCCTGGGGAGACCCAGTACTTC. Using reference TRBV19 and TRBJ2-5 for the parts outside the CDR3, the full variable domain is DGGITQSPKYLFRKEGQNVTLSCEQNLNHDAMYWYRQDPGQGLRLIYYSQIVNDFQKGDIAEGYSVSREKKESFPLTVTSAQKNPTAFYLCASSSMPGPGETQYFGPGTRLLVL.

V and J are TRBV28 and TRBJ2-7; TRBD2 agrees at 7 bases. The length of the CDR3 is 14 residues. The germline V gene encodes CDR1 MDHEN and CDR2 SYDVKM. V lost 5 bases to trimming and J lost 3 bases; unmatched junction nucleotides: 7. Written as DNA, the CDR3 is TGTGCCAGCAGTCCCGGGGGGAGTTACTACGAGCAGTACTTC. This translates into CASSPGGSYYEQYF.

V is TRBV12-5 and J is TRBJ1-1, with a tentative D call TRBD1 (6 bases). Germline V CDR1 and CDR2: LGHNT, FRNRAP. The CDR3 spans 13 residues. Trimming shortened V by 1 base and J by 3 bases, and 6 bases separated the two germline ends. The chain's CDR3 is CASGLDRDTEAFF. CDR3 nucleotides: TGTGCTAGTGGTTTGGACAGGGACACTGAAGCTTTCTTT.

Written as DNA, the CDR3 is TGTGCCAGCAGCCAAGATGGGACCCCGGAGTCACCCCTCCACTTT. This encodes CASSQDGTPESPLHF. This sequence joins TRBV4-2 and TRBJ1-6, with D possibly matching TRBD1 (5 bases). V was shortened by 0 bases and J by 10 bases, with 13 bases between the two germline ends. The CDR3 extends over 15 amino acids. The germline V gene has CDR1 LGHNA and CDR2 YNFKEQ.

This chain uses TRBV28 with TRBJ1-1, with TRBD1 matching 9 bases. The CDR3 extends over 18 amino acids. The trim removed 4 bases at V and 3 bases at J, leaving 15 bases unmatched. The germline V gene encodes CDR1 MDHEN and CDR2 SYDVKM. This chain's CDR3 is CASSYAIPAGQGYTEAFF. CDR3 bases: TGTGCCAGCAGTTACGCGATCCCCGCGGGACAGGGATACACTGAAGCTTTCTTT.

The chain recombines TRBV5-4 with TRBJ1-1; D not resolved. Trimming took off 1 base at V and 1 base at J, with 8 bases between the two ends. The CDR3 is 14 residues long. Germline values: CDR1 SGHNT, CDR2 YYREEE (reference sequence). This CDR3 is CASSLSPQNTEAFF. The DNA of the CDR3 is TGTGCCAGCAGCTTGTCCCCCCAGAACACTGAAGCTTTCTTT.

The chain carries TRBV28 and TRBJ2-2; TRBD2 aligns across 7 bases. Germline assignment: CDR1 MDHEN and CDR2 SYDVKM. V lost 4 bases, J lost 4 bases, and 6 bases stayed unmatched. This CDR3 region has 15 residues. The CDR3 DNA reads TGTGCCAGCAGTTCGGGGGGTACGGGCACCGGGGAGCTGTTTTTT. Protein sequence: CASSSGGTGTGELFF.

The V and J genes are TRBV19 and TRBJ2-4; a possible D gene is TRBD2 (6 bases). V was pared by 2 bases and J by 9 bases, with 17 bases between. Germline values: CDR1 LNHDA, CDR2 SQIVND (reference sequence). The CDR3 loop spans 15 amino acids. The CDR3 DNA is TGTGCCAGTAGTATACAGTATTACGGGGGAACCATTCAGTACTTC. This encodes CASSIQYYGGTIQYF.